Listed here is a single TCR beta chain. The target antigen is unknown. Produced via immunoSEQ multiplex PCR; TCRdb's table is partial and in-frame only. The sample has 52,000 or so clones, over 80% seen once. CDR3 length: 15 residues. The ends were cut back, 1 base at V and 8 bases at J, with 18 bases in the middle. CDR1 is SGHRS, CDR2 YFSETQ, per germline. This sample was included in a study of T cells in localized non-small cell lung cancer. Study-wide findings and caveats: The tumor had only one region sequenced, so heterogeneity remains possible.

This receptor was taken from a man aged 40 to 70 with stage III lung adenocarcinoma. Sequencing was performed on peripheral blood mononuclear cells, taken before any cancer treatment. The genes are TRBV5-1 and TRBJ1-2; D call uncertain. CDR3 amino acids: CASSLRSQDPAGYTF. In DNA form, the CDR3 reads TGCGCCAGCAGCTTGCGTTCCCAGGACCCTGCGGGCTACACCTTC.